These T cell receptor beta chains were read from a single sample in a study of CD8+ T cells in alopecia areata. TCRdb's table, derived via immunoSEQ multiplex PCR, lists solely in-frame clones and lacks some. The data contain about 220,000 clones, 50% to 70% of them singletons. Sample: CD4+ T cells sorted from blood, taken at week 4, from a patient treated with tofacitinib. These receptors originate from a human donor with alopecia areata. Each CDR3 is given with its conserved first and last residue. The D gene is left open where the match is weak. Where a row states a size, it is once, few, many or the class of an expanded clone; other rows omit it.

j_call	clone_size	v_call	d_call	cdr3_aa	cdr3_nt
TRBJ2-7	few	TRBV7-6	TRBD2	CASSLERGGYEQYF	TGTGCCAGCAGCTTAGAGCGGGGGGGCTACGAGCAGTACTTC
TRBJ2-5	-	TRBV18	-	CASSPDRGTQYF	TGTGCCAGCTCACCTGACCGGGGGACCCAGTACTTC
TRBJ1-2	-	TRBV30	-	CAWSVGGFGYTF	TGTGCCTGGAGTGTTGGGGGATTTGGCTACACCTTC
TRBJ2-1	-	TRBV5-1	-	CASSLEGDPYNEQFF	TGCGCCAGCAGCTTGGAGGGGGATCCCTACAATGAGCAGTTCTTC
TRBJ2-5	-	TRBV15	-	CATSRDTRTETQYF	TGTGCCACCAGCAGAGATACACGGACGGAGACCCAGTACTTC
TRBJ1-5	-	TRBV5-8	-	CASTGLRGRSFQPQHF	TGTGCCAGCACCGGGCTGCGGGGCAGATCGTTTCAGCCCCAGCATTTT
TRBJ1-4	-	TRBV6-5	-	CASSYGEKLFF	TGTGCCAGCAGTTATGGTGAAAAACTGTTTTTT
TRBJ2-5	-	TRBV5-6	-	CASSPEERQETQYF	TGTGCCAGCAGCCCTGAGGAGCGCCAAGAGACCCAGTACTTC
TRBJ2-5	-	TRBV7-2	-	CASSLAGGPETQYF	TGTGCCAGCAGCTTAGCGGGGGGGCCCGAGACCCAGTACTTC
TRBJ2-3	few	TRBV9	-	CASSVAGPPGDTQYF	TGTGCCAGCAGCGTAGCGGGTCCGCCGGGGGATACGCAGTATTTT
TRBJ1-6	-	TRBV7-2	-	CASSGVNSPLHF	TGTGCCAGCAGTGGGGTTAACTCACCCCTCCACTTT
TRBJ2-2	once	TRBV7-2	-	CASSLVQGSTGELFF	TGTGCCAGCAGCTTAGTACAGGGTTCCACCGGGGAGCTGTTTTTT
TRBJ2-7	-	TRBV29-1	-	CSVTGTVTYEQYF	TGCAGCGTCACCGGGACCGTGACCTACGAGCAGTACTTC
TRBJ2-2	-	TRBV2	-	CASSEGDRAGELFF	TGTGCCAGCAGTGAGGGGGACCGGGCCGGGGAGCTGTTTTTT
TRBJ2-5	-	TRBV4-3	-	CASSQDGTQRTGETQYF	TGCGCCAGCAGCCAAGATGGTACGCAGCGCACCGGAGAGACCCAGTACTTC
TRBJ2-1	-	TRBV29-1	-	CSVEDGRGLDEQFF	TGCAGCGTTGAAGATGGAAGGGGCCTGGATGAGCAGTTCTTC
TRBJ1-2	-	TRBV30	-	CAWSRVNYGYTF	TGTGCCTGGAGCAGGGTTAACTATGGCTACACCTTC
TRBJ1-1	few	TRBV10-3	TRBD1	CAISMNRGNTEAFF	TGTGCCATCAGTATGAACAGGGGGAACACTGAAGCTTTCTTT
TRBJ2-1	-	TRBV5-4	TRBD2	CASSGRLAGAPRDEQFF	TGTGCCAGCAGCGGAAGACTAGCGGGGGCCCCGAGGGATGAGCAGTTCTTC
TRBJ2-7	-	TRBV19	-	CASSIWTGGSYEQYF	TGTGCCAGTAGTATATGGACCGGGGGCTCCTACGAGCAGTACTTC
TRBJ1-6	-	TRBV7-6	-	CASSLGGRASNSPLHF	TGTGCCAGCAGCTTAGGGGGGAGGGCGAGTAATTCACCCCTCCACTTT
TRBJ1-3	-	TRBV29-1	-	CSVEAAGNTIYF	TGCAGCGTTGAGGCGGCTGGAAACACCATATATTTT
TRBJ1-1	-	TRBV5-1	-	CASSFQPNTEAFF	TGCGCCAGCAGCTTTCAACCGAACACTGAAGCTTTCTTT
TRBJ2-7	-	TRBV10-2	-	CASSDSAGYEQYF	TGCGCCAGCAGTGACAGCGCGGGCTACGAGCAGTACTTC
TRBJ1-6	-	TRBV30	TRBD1	CAWRDRGDSPLHF	TGTGCCTGGAGGGACAGGGGTGATTCACCCCTCCACTTT
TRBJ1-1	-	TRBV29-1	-	CSVEAWGPGLNTEAFF	TGCAGCGTTGAAGCGTGGGGCCCAGGCTTGAACACTGAAGCTTTCTTT
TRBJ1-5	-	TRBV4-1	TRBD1	CASSQDPIRDRGWQPQHF	TGCGCCAGCAGCCAAGATCCTATCCGGGACAGGGGATGGCAGCCCCAGCATTTT
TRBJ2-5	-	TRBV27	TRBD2	CASSSGLRTSVETQYF	TGTGCCAGCAGCTCGGGACTTAGGACTAGCGTAGAGACCCAGTACTTC
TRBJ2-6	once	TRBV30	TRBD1	CAWKRQGSAGANVLTF	TGTGCCTGGAAACGACAGGGTTCGGCTGGGGCCAACGTCCTGACTTTC
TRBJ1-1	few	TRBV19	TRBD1	CASDDRGGYTEAFF	TGTGCCTCGGACGACAGGGGTGGGTACACTGAAGCTTTCTTT
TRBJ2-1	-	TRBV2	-	CASSESLPGEQFF	TGTGCCAGCAGTGAATCACTACCGGGAGAGCAGTTCTTC
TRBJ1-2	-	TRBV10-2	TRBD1	CASSHTGGYGYTF	TGCGCCAGCAGTCATACAGGGGGCTATGGCTACACCTTC
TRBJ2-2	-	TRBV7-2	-	CASSMLGGVNTGELFF	TGTGCCAGCAGCATGCTCGGGGGAGTGAACACCGGGGAGCTGTTTTTT
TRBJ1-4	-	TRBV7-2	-	CASRDQHNEKLFF	TGTGCCAGCAGAGACCAGCATAATGAAAAACTGTTTTTT
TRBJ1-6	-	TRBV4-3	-	CASSQAGNDSPLHF	TGCGCCAGCAGCCAAGCAGGGAACGATTCACCCCTCCACTTT
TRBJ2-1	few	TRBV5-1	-	CASSSRIGFYNEQFF	TGCGCCAGCAGCTCCCGGATTGGTTTCTACAATGAGCAGTTCTTC
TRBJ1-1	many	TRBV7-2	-	CASAFRPGLVLEAFF	TGTGCCAGCGCTTTTCGGCCCGGACTGGTCCTCGAAGCTTTCTTT
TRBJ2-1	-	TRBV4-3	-	CASSQEGSNEQFF	TGCGCCAGCAGCCAAGAAGGCAGCAATGAGCAGTTCTTC
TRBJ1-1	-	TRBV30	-	CAWGPRETEAFF	TGTGCCTGGGGCCCGCGGGAGACTGAAGCTTTCTTT
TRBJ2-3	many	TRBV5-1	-	CASSPTMGASDTQYF	TGCGCCAGCAGCCCGACAATGGGGGCGTCAGATACGCAGTATTTT
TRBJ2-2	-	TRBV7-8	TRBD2	CASSRTSINTGELFF	TGTGCCAGCTCCAGGACTAGCATAAACACCGGGGAGCTGTTTTTT
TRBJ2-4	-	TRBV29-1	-	CSSKQGRGIQYF	TGCAGCTCCAAGCAGGGGAGGGGCATTCAGTACTTC
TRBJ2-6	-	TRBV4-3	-	CASSQVTVSGANVLTF	TGCGCCAGCAGCCAAGTTACCGTCTCTGGGGCCAACGTCCTGACTTTC
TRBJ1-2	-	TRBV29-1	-	CSVDGSRSYGYTF	TGCAGCGTTGACGGCAGTAGAAGCTATGGCTACACCTTC